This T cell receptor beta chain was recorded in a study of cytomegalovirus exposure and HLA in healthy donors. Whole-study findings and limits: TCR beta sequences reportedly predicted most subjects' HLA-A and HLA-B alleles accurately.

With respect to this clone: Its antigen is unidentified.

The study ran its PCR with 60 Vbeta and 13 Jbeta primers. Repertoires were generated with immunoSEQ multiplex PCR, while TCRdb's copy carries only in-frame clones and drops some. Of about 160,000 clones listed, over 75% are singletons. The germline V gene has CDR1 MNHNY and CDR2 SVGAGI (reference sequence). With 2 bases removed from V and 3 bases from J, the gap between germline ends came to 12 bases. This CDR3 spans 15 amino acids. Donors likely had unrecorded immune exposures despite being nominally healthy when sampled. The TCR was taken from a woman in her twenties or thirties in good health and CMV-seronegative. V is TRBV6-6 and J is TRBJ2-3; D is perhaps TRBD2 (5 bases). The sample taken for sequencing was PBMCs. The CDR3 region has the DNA TGTGCCAGCAGTTACGACAACGGGGTGACAGATACGCAGTATTTT. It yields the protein CASSYDNGVTDTQYF.